The clone carrying this T cell receptor beta chain was recorded many times. The sample originates from a study of Graves' ophthalmopathy and Graves' hyperthyroidism. After removal of 5 bases from V and 5 bases from J, the junction contained 13 bases not matched to a gene. Germline V lookup: CDR1 SEHNR, CDR2 FQNEAQ (reference sequence). The CDR3 length is 17 residues. Amplifying from RNA transcripts, the study obtained TCR beta CDR3 regions. Second-round multiplex PCR came after first-round RT-PCR with HTBI primers. A single record per CDR3 protein comes from TCRdb applying MiXCR to the multiplex PCR reads. Altogether about 58,000 distinct CDR3 sequences are present, under 55% being singletons, with the ten largest covering 4.7%.

Sequencing was performed on peripheral blood. The gene calls are TRBV7-9 and TRBJ2-1; 9 bases fit TRBD2. The clonotype originates from an adult woman with Graves' ophthalmopathy. CDR3 bases: TGTGCCAGCAGCCCGCCCTGGGGTGCGGGAGGGAACAATGAGCAGTTCTTC. Amino acids: CASSPPWGAGGNNEQFF.